The T cell receptor beta chain described here comes from a study of tumor-infiltrating lymphocytes in primary liver carcinoma. From approximately 500 ng total RNA, TCR beta cDNA was generated with a primer in the constant region. The TCR beta library was amplified through three nested multiplex PCR rounds in a modified ARM-PCR procedure. TRBV1-TRBV30 forward primers paired with a C-beta reverse primer drove the first two PCR rounds, roughly 9 cycles each. TCRdb itself ran the multiplex PCR reads through MiXCR, one entry per CDR3 protein. The profile covers some 320,000 distinct CDR3 sequences, with about 60% appearing a single time and roughly 8.6% taken by the ten largest. Germline V lookup: CDR1 SGHVS, CDR2 FQNEAQ. This CDR3 is 13 amino acids long. Of note for this clonotype: The junction departs from germline at one end; a sequencing error may be responsible.

Germline DNA was also extracted, while the blood RNA originated from unsorted whole blood. The clonotype comes from a man aged 35 to 55 with primary liver carcinoma and hepatitis B virus infection. The sequenced material came from peripheral blood. The chain couples TRBV7-8 to TRBJ1-1, with D possibly TRBD1 on 5 matching bases. DNA of the CDR3: TGTGCTAGCAGCTTAAACCAGGGCACTGAACCTTTCTTT. Its translation is CASSLNQGTEPFF.